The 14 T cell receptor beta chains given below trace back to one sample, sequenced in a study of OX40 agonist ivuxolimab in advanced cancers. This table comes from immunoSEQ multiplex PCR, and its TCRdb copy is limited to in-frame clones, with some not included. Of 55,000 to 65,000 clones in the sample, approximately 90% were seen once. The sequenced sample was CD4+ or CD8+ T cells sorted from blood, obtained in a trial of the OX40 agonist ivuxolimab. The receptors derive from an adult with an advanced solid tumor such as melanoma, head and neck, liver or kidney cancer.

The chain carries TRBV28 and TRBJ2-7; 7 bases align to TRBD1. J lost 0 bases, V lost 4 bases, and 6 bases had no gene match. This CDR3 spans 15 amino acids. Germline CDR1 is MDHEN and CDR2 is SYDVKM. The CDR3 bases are TGTGCCAGCAGTTCACAGGGGACCTACTCCTACGAGCAGTACTTC. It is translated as CASSSQGTYSYEQYF.

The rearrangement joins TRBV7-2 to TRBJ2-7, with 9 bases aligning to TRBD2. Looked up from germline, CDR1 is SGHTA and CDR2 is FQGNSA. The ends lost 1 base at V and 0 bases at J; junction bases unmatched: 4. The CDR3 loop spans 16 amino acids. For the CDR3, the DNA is TGTGCCAGCAGCTTAGAAGGGACTAGCAGCTCCTACGAGCAGTACTTC. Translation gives CASSLEGTSSSYEQYF.

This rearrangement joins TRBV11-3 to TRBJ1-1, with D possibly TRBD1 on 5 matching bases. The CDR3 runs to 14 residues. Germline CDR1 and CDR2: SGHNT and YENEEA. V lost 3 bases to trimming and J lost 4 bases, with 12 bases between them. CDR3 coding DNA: TGTGCCAGCAGCTTCAGCGGGGGGAGCACTGAAGCTTTCTTT. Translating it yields CASSFSGGSTEAFF.

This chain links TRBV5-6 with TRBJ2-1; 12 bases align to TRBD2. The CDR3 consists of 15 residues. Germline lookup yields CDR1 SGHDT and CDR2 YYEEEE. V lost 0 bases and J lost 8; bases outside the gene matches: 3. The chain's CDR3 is CASSLGLAGVDEQFF. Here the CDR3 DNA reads TGTGCCAGCAGCTTGGGACTAGCGGGAGTGGATGAGCAGTTCTTC. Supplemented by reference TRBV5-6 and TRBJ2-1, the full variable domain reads DAGVTQSPTHLIKTRGQQVTLRCSPKSGHDTVSWYQQALGQGPQFIFQYYEEEERQRGNFPDRFSGHQFPNYSSELNVNALLLGDSALYLCASSLGLAGVDEQFFGPGTRLTVL.

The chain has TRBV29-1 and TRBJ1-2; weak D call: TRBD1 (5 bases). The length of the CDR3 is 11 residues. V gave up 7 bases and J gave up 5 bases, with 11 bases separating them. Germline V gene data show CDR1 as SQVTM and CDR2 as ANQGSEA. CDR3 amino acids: CSADPGYGYTF. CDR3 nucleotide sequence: TGCAGCGCCGACCCAGGGTATGGCTACACCTTC. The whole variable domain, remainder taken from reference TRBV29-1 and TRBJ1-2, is SAVISQKPSRDICQRGTSLTIQCQVDSQVTMMFWYRQQPGQSLTLIATANQGSEATYESGFVIDKFPISRPNLTFSTLTVSNMSPEDSSIYLCSADPGYGYTFGSGTRLTVV.

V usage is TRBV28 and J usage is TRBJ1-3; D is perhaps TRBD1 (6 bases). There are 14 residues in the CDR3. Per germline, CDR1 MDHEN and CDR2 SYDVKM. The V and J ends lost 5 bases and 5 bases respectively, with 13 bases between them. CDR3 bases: TGTGCCAGCAGTCGCACAGGGACAAGAAACACCATATATTTT. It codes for CASSRTGTRNTIYF.

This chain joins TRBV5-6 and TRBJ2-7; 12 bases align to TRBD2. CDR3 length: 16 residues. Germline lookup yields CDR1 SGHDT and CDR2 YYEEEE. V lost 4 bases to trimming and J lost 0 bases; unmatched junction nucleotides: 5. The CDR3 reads CASSAGLAGSSYEQYF. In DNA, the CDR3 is TGTGCCAGCAGCGCCGGACTAGCGGGGAGCTCCTACGAGCAGTACTTC.

CDR3 region: CASSSPPPGEGRFF. CDR3 nucleotides: TGTGCCAGCAGTAGCCCACCACCAGGGGAGGGACGATTCTTC. The chain links TRBV28 to TRBJ2-1, with a possible D match to TRBD2 (7 bases). The CDR3 is made up of 14 amino acids. Trimming removed 5 bases at V and 16 bases at J, with 24 bases between. Germline V CDR1 and CDR2: MDHEN, SYDVKM.

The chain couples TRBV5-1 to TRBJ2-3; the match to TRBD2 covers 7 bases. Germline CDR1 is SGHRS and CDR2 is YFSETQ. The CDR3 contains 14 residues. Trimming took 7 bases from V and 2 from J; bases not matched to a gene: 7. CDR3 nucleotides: TGCGCCAGCTCGAGGGAGGGGCACACAGATACGCAGTATTTT. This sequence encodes CASSREGHTDTQYF.

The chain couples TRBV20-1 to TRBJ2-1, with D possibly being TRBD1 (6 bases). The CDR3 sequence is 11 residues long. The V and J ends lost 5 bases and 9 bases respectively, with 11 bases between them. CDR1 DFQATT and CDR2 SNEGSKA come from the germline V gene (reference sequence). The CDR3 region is CSAGGRREQFF. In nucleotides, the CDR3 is TGCAGTGCTGGGGGCCGGCGTGAGCAGTTCTTC.

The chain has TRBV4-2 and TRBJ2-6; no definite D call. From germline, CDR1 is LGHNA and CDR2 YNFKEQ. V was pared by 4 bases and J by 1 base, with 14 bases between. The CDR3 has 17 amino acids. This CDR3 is CASSPVLFQSGANVLTF. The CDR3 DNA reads TGTGCCAGCAGCCCAGTCCTATTCCAGTCTGGGGCCAACGTCCTGACTTTC.

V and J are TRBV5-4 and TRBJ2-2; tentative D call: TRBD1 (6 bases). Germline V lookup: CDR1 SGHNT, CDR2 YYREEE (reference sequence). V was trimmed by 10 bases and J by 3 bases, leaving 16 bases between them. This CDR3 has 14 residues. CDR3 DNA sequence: TGTGCCCAATCCCTGGGGGCTTACACCGGGGAGCTGTTTTTT. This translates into CAQSLGAYTGELFF.

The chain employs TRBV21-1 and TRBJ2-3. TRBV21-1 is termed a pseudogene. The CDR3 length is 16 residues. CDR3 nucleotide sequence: TGTGCCAGCAGCAAAGCTCTAGCGAGGGGGACAGATACGCAGTATTTT. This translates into CASSKALARGTDTQYF.

The CDR3 is CSVATGVSYEQYF. The CDR3 DNA is TGCAGCGTTGCGACAGGGGTCTCCTACGAGCAGTACTTC. The chain uses TRBV29-1 and TRBJ2-7, with 8 bases aligning to TRBD1. The germline gives CDR1 SQVTM, CDR2 ANQGSEA. V dropped 4 bases and J dropped 0; count of bases not matched to a gene: 2. This CDR3 has 13 amino acids.